This T cell receptor (beta chain) appears in the sequencing data of a study of T cells after yellow fever vaccination. Across the study: Preparation of the low-cell-number fractions used SMART-Seq v4 Ultra Low Input.

The CDR3 extends over 14 amino acids. V gave up 3 bases and J gave up 4 bases, with 13 bases separating them. Looked up from germline, CDR1 is DFQATT and CDR2 is SNEGSKA (reference sequence). Whole-study results and caveats: The presence of abundant clonotypes contaminating from the bulk population was possible in FACS-sorted repertoires. Post-booster repertoires again held most primary-vaccination clones (roughly 96% CD4, 88% CD8).

For TCR, cDNA came from 5'RACE template switching, which added a universal primer site and UMIs. MiXCR, applied by TCRdb to the 5' RACE reads, yields one record per CDR3 protein. The sample lists approximately 330,000 distinct CDR3 sequences, around 12% occurring once. The sample holds a few counts of this clonotype. What it recognizes is unknown. The specimen comprised CD4+ T cells sorted from PBMCs, sampled 15 days after the yellow fever booster vaccination. This TCR derives from a man aged 18 to 30 who received the YFV17D yellow fever vaccine. The chain couples TRBV20-1 to TRBJ2-1; tentative D call: TRBD2 (6 bases). CDR3 sequence: CSASDGSIYNEQFF. As DNA, the CDR3 is TGCAGTGCTAGTGACGGGAGTATTTACAATGAGCAGTTCTTC.